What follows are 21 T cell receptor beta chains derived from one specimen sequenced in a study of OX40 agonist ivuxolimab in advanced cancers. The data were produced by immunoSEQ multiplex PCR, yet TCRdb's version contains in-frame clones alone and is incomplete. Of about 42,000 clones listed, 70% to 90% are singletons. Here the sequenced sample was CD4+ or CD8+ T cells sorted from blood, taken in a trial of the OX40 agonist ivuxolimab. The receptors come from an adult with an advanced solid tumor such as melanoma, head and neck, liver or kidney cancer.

In DNA form, the CDR3 reads TGTGCCAGCAGCTTATGGTCCGGGGCGCAGGGGACCCAGTACTTC. It is translated as CASSLWSGAQGTQYF. The chain carries TRBV7-2 and TRBJ2-5, with D perhaps TRBD1 or TRBD2 (5 bases each). The V gene's germline CDR1 is SGHTA and CDR2 FQGNSA. V lost 2 bases, J lost 7 bases, and 17 bases lay in between. The CDR3 extends over 15 amino acids.

CDR3 in DNA: TGTGCCAGCAGTTACAGGCAGGGGGTTAATTCACCCCTCCACTTT. Translating gives CASSYRQGVNSPLHF. V and J are TRBV6-5 and TRBJ1-6, with TRBD1 matching 7 bases. The CDR3 is 15 residues long. Germline assignment: CDR1 MNHEY and CDR2 SVGAGI. The ends lost 2 bases at V and 6 bases at J; junction bases unmatched: 4.

The CDR3 is CASSIDTSGRNQFF. CDR3 bases: TGTGCCAGTAGTATAGATACGAGCGGGAGGAATCAGTTCTTC. The V call is TRBV19, the J call TRBJ2-1; the match to TRBD2 covers 9 bases. The CDR3 runs 14 residues. CDR1 is LNHDA, CDR2 SQIVND, per germline (reference sequence). Unmatched junction bases numbered 7, after V lost 0 bases and J lost 13 bases.

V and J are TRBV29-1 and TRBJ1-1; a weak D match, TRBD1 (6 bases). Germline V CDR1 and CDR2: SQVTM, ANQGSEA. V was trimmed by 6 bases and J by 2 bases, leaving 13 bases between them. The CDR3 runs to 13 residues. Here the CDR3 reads CSVMTGLNTEAFF. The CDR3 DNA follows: TGCAGCGTGATGACAGGACTAAACACTGAAGCTTTCTTT.

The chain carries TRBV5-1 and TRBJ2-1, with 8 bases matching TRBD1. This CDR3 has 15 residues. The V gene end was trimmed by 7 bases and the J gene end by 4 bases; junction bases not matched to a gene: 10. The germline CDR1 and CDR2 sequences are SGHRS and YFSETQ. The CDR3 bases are TGCGCCAGCGGGATTCAGGGGGCATCATACAATGAGCAGTTCTTC. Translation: CASGIQGASYNEQFF.

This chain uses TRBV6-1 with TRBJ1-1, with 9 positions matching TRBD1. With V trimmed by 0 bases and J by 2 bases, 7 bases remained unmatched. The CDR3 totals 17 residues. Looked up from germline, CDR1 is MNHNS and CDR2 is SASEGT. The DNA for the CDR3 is TGTGCCAGCAGTGAAGCGCTCAGGACAGGGGTTAACACTGAAGCTTTCTTT. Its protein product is CASSEALRTGVNTEAFF.

CDR3 region: CASSRARESYEQYV. The CDR3 coding sequence is TGTGCCAGCAGTAGGGCCAGAGAAAGCTACGAGCAGTACGTC. The chain uses TRBV6-1 and TRBJ2-7; D is uncertain. This CDR3 region has 14 residues. The germline gives CDR1 MNHNS, CDR2 SASEGT. Trimming removed 5 bases at V and 3 bases at J, with 14 bases between.

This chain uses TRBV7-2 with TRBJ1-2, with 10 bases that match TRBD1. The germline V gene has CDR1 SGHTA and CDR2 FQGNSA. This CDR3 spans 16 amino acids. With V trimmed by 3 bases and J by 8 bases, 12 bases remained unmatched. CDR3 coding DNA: TGTGCCAGCAGCTTGGGACAGGGGAATACGCTCTGGGGCTACACCTTC. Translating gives CASSLGQGNTLWGYTF.

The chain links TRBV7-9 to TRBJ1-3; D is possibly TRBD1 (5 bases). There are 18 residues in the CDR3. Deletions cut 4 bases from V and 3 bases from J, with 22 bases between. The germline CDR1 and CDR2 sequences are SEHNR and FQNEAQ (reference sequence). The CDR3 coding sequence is TGTGCCAGCAGCTATTGGGGGTCCCAGGACTCCGGTGGAAACACCATATATTTT. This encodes CASSYWGSQDSGGNTIYF.

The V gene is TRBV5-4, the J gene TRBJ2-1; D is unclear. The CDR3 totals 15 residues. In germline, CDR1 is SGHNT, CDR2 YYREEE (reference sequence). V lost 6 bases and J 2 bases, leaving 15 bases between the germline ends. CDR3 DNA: TGTGCCAGCACCCGTTCTAGTAGTCCCTACAATGAGCAGTTCTTC. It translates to CASTRSSSPYNEQFF.

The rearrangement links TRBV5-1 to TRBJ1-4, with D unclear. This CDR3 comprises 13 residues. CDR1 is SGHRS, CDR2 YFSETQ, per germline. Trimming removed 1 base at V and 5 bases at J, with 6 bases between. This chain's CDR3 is CASSLSSNEKLFF. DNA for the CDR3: TGCGCCAGCAGCTTGAGTAGCAATGAAAAACTGTTTTTT.

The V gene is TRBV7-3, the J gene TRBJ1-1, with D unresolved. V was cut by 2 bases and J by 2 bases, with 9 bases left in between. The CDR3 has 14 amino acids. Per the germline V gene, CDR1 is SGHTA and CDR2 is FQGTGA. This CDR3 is CASSLSATNTEAFF. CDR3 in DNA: TGTGCCAGCAGCTTATCCGCCACCAACACTGAAGCTTTCTTT.

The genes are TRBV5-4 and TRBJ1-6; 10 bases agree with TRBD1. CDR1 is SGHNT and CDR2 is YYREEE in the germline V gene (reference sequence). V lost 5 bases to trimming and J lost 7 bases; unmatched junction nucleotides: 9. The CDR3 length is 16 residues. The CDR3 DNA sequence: TGTGCCAGCAGACGCTACGACAGGGGGCGAAATTCACCCCTCCACTTT. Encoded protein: CASRRYDRGRNSPLHF.

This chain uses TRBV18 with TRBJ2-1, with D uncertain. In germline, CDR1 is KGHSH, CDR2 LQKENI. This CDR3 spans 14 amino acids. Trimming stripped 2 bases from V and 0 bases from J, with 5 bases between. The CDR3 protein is CASSPANSYNEQFF. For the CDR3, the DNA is TGTGCCAGCTCACCAGCCAACTCCTACAATGAGCAGTTCTTC.

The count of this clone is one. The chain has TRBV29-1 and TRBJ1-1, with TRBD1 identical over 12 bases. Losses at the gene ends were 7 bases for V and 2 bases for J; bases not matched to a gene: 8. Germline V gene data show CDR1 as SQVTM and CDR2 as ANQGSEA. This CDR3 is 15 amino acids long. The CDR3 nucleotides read TGCAGCGGAACCCGGGGGACAGGGGGCAACACTGAAGCTTTCTTT. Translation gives CSGTRGTGGNTEAFF. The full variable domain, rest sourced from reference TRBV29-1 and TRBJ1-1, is SAVISQKPSRDICQRGTSLTIQCQVDSQVTMMFWYRQQPGQSLTLIATANQGSEATYESGFVIDKFPISRPNLTFSTLTVSNMSPEDSSIYLCSGTRGTGGNTEAFFGQGTRLTVV.

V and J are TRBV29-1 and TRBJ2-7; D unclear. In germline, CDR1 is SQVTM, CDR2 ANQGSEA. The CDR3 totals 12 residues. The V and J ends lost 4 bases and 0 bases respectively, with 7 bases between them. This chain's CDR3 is CSVVTSSYEQYV. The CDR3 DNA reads TGCAGCGTTGTAACCAGCTCCTACGAGCAGTACGTC.

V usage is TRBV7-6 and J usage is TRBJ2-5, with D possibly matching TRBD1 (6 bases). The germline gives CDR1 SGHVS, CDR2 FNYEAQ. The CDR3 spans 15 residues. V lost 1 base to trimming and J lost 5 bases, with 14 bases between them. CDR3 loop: CASSLGGNRGETQYF. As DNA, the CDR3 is TGTGCCAGCAGCTTAGGTGGCAATAGGGGGGAGACCCAGTACTTC.

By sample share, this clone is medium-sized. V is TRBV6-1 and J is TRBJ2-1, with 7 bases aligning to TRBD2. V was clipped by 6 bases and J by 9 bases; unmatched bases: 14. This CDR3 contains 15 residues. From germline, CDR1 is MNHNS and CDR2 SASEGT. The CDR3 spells CASRGVGGPGGEQFF. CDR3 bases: TGTGCCAGCAGGGGGGTGGGCGGTCCGGGAGGTGAGCAGTTCTTC.

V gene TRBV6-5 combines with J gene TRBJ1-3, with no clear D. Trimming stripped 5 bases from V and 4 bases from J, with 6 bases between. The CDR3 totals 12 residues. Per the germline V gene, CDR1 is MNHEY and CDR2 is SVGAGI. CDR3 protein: CASSERGNTIYF. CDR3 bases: TGTGCCAGCAGTGAGAGGGGAAACACCATATATTTT.

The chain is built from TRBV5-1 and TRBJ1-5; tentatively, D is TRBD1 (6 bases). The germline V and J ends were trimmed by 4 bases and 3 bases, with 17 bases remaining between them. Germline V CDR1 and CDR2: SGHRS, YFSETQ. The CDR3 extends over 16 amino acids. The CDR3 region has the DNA TGCGCCAGCAGCGAATCGCCCCAGGGGACCAATCAGCCCCAGCATTTT. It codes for CASSESPQGTNQPQHF.

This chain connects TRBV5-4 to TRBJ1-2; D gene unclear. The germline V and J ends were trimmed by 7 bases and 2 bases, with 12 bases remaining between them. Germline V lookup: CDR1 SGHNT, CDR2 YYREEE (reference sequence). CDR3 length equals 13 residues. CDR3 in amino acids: CASGLDSNYGYTF. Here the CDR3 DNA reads TGTGCCAGCGGATTGGATTCCAACTATGGCTACACCTTC.